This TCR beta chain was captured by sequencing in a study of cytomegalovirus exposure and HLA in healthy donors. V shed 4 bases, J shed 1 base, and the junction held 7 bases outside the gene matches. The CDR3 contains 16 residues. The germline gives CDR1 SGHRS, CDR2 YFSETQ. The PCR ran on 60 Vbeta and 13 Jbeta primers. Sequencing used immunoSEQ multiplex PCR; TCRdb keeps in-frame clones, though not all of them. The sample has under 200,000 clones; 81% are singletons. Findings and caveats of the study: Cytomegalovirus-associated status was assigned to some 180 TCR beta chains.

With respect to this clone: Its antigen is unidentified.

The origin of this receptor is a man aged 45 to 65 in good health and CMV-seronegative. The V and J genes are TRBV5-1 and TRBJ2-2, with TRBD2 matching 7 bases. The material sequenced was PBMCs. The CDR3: CASSPAGGRNTGELFF. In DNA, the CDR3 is TGCGCCAGCAGCCCCGCCGGGGGGAGGAACACCGGGGAGCTGTTTTTT.